The 18 T cell receptor beta chains in this list originate from one sample, sequenced in a study of vaccination effects on CD4 cells after COVID-19. Within the ViraFEST assay, antigen-specific CD4+ T cells underwent expansion with viral peptide pools prior to sequencing. CD4+ T cells were isolated after around 10 days of culture. The healthy vaccine recipients, who had no prior SARS-CoV-2 infection, showed negative nucleocapsid antibodies. Their recognized antigens are unknown. Assay: immunoSEQ multiplex PCR; the TCRdb copy retains only in-frame clones and omits some. The repertoire includes about 22,000 clones, approximately 72% of them detected once, and around 19% sits in the top ten. The sample here was CD4+ T cells from PBMCs cultured with HCoV-NL63 spike peptides, taken before COVID-19 vaccination. The receptors originated from a human donor who received a COVID-19 vaccine.

V usage is TRBV15 and J usage is TRBJ2-1, with D perhaps matching TRBD1 (6 bases). Germline V gene sequence: CDR1 LNHNV, CDR2 YYDKDF (reference sequence). The CDR3 consists of 16 residues. V dropped 8 bases and J dropped 10 bases, with 27 bases sitting between them. The CDR3 region has the DNA TGTGCCACCCATGACACAGGGTTCCGTGGCTCAAGGGAGCAGTTCTTC. It encodes CATHDTGFRGSREQFF.

V is TRBV5-8 and J is TRBJ1-6; TRBD1 might be the D (6 bases). Trimming stripped 0 bases from V and 1 base from J, with 8 bases between. This CDR3 has 16 residues. Germline V gene data show CDR1 as SGHTS and CDR2 as YDEGEE. CDR3 DNA: TGTGCCAGCAGCTTGGACAGGGTTTCCTATAATTCACCCCTCCACTTT. It yields the protein CASSLDRVSYNSPLHF.

J is TRBJ2-3 and V is TRBV24-1; no reliable D call. This CDR3 is 14 amino acids long. Germline CDR1 and CDR2: KGHDR and SFDVKD. Deletions cut 0 bases from V and 4 bases from J, with 7 bases between. In DNA, the CDR3 is TGTGCCACCAGTGATTTGTTTAGCCCAGATACGCAGTATTTT. It specifies CATSDLFSPDTQYF.

The rearrangement links TRBV4-2 to TRBJ2-3; D is uncertain. Germline CDR1 and CDR2: LGHNA and YNFKEQ. V was cut by 0 bases and J by 7 bases, with 8 bases left in between. CDR3 length: 13 amino acids. The CDR3 is CASSQDIENTQYF. The CDR3 bases are TGTGCCAGCAGCCAAGATATTGAGAATACGCAGTATTTT.

This clone was observed once. The rearrangement links TRBV27 to TRBJ2-5, with D unresolved. Germline CDR1 MNHEY, CDR2 SMNVEV (reference sequence). CDR3 length: 13 amino acids. With 2 bases removed from V and 4 bases from J, the gap between germline ends came to 8 bases. The CDR3 here is CASSLARGETQYF. The DNA for the CDR3 is TGTGCCAGCAGTTTAGCGAGAGGAGAGACCCAGTACTTC.

This chain uses TRBV5-1 with TRBJ1-1; 7 nucleotides line up with TRBD1. Germline lookup yields CDR1 SGHRS and CDR2 YFSETQ. Germline trimming cut 4 bases from V and 1 base from J; bases unmatched to any gene: 4. This CDR3 has 14 amino acids. The CDR3 DNA reads as TGCGCCAGCAGCCTCCAGGGGGGGAACACTGAAGCTTTCTTT. This codes for CASSLQGGNTEAFF.

The V gene is TRBV12-3 or TRBV12-4, the J gene TRBJ1-2, with D unresolved. Trimming removed 6 bases from V and 7 bases from J, with 15 bases in between. The CDR3 is made up of 13 amino acids. CDR3 DNA: TGTGCCAGCAGGCCCGGGAAGGGAAGTGGCTACACCTTC. It codes for CASRPGKGSGYTF.

This chain uses TRBV27 with TRBJ1-5, with a possible D match to TRBD1 (6 bases). Germline V lookup: CDR1 MNHEY, CDR2 SMNVEV (reference sequence). V was trimmed by 4 bases and J by 0 bases, leaving 10 bases between them. This CDR3 contains 15 residues. The CDR3 reads CASSSGQYSNQPQHF. CDR3 bases: TGTGCCAGCAGTTCCGGACAGTATAGCAATCAGCCCCAGCATTTT.

The CDR3 spells CASSPSGTGSYNEQFF. In DNA, the CDR3 is TGTGCCAGCAGCCCCTCCGGGACCGGCTCCTACAATGAGCAGTTCTTC. The chain uses TRBV3-1 (or the pseudogene TRBV3-2) and TRBJ2-1; D possibly matches TRBD1 or TRBD2 (5 bases each). From germline, CDR1 is LGHDT and CDR2 YNNKEL (reference sequence). Deletions cut 4 bases from V and 0 bases from J, with 13 bases between. This CDR3 spans 16 amino acids.

This CDR3 is CASSYGRGRAYEQYF. The CDR3 DNA reads as TGTGCCAGCAGTTACGGTCGCGGGCGTGCCTACGAGCAGTACTTC. The chain combines TRBV6-2 or TRBV6-3 with TRBJ2-7; D is perhaps TRBD2 (5 bases). Germline assignment: CDR1 MNHEY and CDR2 SVGEGT. Trimming stripped 2 bases from V and 2 bases from J, with 13 bases between. This CDR3 is 15 amino acids long.

This chain uses TRBV5-1 with TRBJ1-1, with D perhaps matching TRBD1 (5 bases). Trimming stripped 2 bases from V and 2 bases from J, with 10 bases between. The CDR3 is made up of 14 amino acids. The germline gives CDR1 SGHRS, CDR2 YFSETQ. Here the CDR3 reads CASSFRGVNTEAFF. In DNA, the CDR3 is TGCGCCAGCAGCTTTAGGGGCGTTAACACTGAAGCTTTCTTT.

The rearrangement links TRBV28 to TRBJ2-1, with unresolved D. The ends were cut back, 7 bases at V and 1 base at J, with 11 bases in the middle. This CDR3 comprises 14 residues. CDR1 is MDHEN, CDR2 SYDVKM, per germline. The CDR3 DNA sequence: TGTGCCAGCACTCTCGACGGGTCCTACAATGAGCAGTTCTTC. Translating gives CASTLDGSYNEQFF.

V usage is TRBV6-5 and J usage is TRBJ2-7; no firm D call. V was pared by 5 bases and J by 5 bases, with 7 bases between. This CDR3 has 11 amino acids. Germline loops: CDR1 MNHEY, CDR2 SVGAGI. The chain's CDR3 is CASSPSHEQYF. The CDR3 coding sequence is TGTGCCAGCAGTCCCTCACACGAGCAGTACTTC.

This chain connects TRBV20-1 to TRBJ2-6; 10 bases align to TRBD2. Trimming cost V 4 bases and J 2 bases; bases outside gene matches: 5. Germline V CDR1 and CDR2: DFQATT, SNEGSKA (reference sequence). This CDR3 has 16 residues. CDR3 DNA sequence: TGCAGTGCTACTGAGCGGGGGGGCCCTGGGGCCAACGTCCTGACTTTC. Translated, it gives CSATERGGPGANVLTF.

The chain is built from TRBV23-1 and TRBJ2-7, with 7 bases identical to TRBD1. TRBV23-1 is sorted into the ORF group, with uncertain function. This CDR3 has 18 residues. The ends lost 4 bases at V and 0 bases at J; junction bases unmatched: 15. The CDR3 nucleotides read TGCGCCAGCAGTCGGATGGGACAGTTTAAGGGATTCTCCTACGAGCAGTACTTC. It is translated as CASSRMGQFKGFSYEQYF.

This clone counts as large (0.1 to 1%). CDR3 sequence: CASSIGASGANTEAFF. As DNA, the CDR3 is TGTGCCAGTAGTATAGGGGCGAGCGGGGCCAACACTGAAGCTTTCTTT. The chain carries TRBV19 and TRBJ1-1; possibly TRBD1 for D (5 bases). Trimming cost V 1 base and J 2 bases, with 14 bases left between them. The CDR3 sequence is 16 residues long. In germline, CDR1 is LNHDA, CDR2 SQIVND (reference sequence).

This chain connects TRBV11-3 to TRBJ2-1; the match to TRBD2 covers 9 bases. Germline V lookup: CDR1 SGHNT, CDR2 YENEEA. Trimming at V came to 4 bases and at J to 8 bases, leaving 9 bases not matched to a gene. The CDR3 is made up of 15 amino acids. CDR3 DNA: TGTGCCAGCAGCTCTAGGGGTAGCGGGAGTGATGAGCAGTTCTTC. Its translation is CASSSRGSGSDEQFF.

V and J are TRBV25-1 and TRBJ2-2; 7 bases agree with TRBD1. The CDR3 runs to 13 residues. Germline trimming cut 4 bases from V and 7 bases from J; bases unmatched to any gene: 3. Germline V gene sequence: CDR1 MGHDK, CDR2 SYGVNS. This CDR3 is CASSVRQGGELFF. In DNA form, the CDR3 reads TGTGCCAGCAGTGTCCGACAGGGCGGGGAGCTGTTTTTT.